A selection of T cell receptor beta chains follows, all from one sample in a study of T cell responses to AZD1222 COVID-19 vaccine. Sequencing was performed with immunoSEQ multiplex PCR; in TCRdb, only in-frame clones are kept and a portion is missing. Here the sample spans around 90,000 clones, roughly 89% being singletons. Here the sequenced sample was peripheral blood, taken on day 0 of MenACWY control vaccination. These receptors all come from an adult in good health. CDR3s include the opening cysteine and the closing phenylalanine or tryptophan. The D gene is left open where the match is weak. Expanded clones are given a class, and other clones once, few, many or no size at all.

J gene: TRBJ1-2
D gene: NA
clone size: few
V gene: TRBV2
CDR3 DNA: TGTGCCAGCAGTGAAGACCCCTATGGCTACACCTTC
CDR3 protein: CASSEDPYGYTF

J gene: TRBJ1-3
D gene: TRBD1
clone size: NA
V gene: TRBV7-9
CDR3 DNA: TGTGCCAGCAGCCCTTACGGACAGGGGATAAGAAACACCATATATTTT
CDR3 protein: CASSPYGQGIRNTIYF

J gene: TRBJ2-1
D gene: NA
clone size: NA
V gene: TRBV9
CDR3 DNA: TGTGCCAGCAGCGTAGGGGCTGGTCCCAATGAGCAGTTCTTC
CDR3 protein: CASSVGAGPNEQFF

J gene: TRBJ1-1
D gene: NA
clone size: once
V gene: TRBV19
CDR3 DNA: TGTGCCAGTAGTCCCTTTACAGGGTCCGCTTTCTTT
CDR3 protein: CASSPFTGSAFF

J gene: TRBJ1-1
D gene: NA
clone size: NA
V gene: TRBV21-1
CDR3 DNA: TGTGCCAGTTACCCGACCCCCGAGGGGGCGAAGAGGACTGAAGCTTTCTTT
CDR3 protein: CASYPTPEGAKRTEAFF

J gene: TRBJ1-2
D gene: NA
clone size: NA
V gene: TRBV20-1
CDR3 DNA: TGCAGTGCCAGAACTGACTATGGCTACACCTTC
CDR3 protein: CSARTDYGYTF

J gene: TRBJ1-4
D gene: NA
clone size: NA
V gene: TRBV3-1/TRBV3-2
CDR3 DNA: TGTGCCAGCAGCCAAGAAGCGTACCGTTCAACTAATGAAAAACTGTTTTTT
CDR3 protein: CASSQEAYRSTNEKLFF

J gene: TRBJ1-1
D gene: NA
clone size: NA
V gene: TRBV28
CDR3 DNA: TGTGCCAGCAGTTGGGACCTTAACACTGAAGCTTTCTTT
CDR3 protein: CASSWDLNTEAFF

J gene: TRBJ1-3
D gene: NA
clone size: NA
V gene: TRBV9
CDR3 DNA: TGTGCCAGCAGCGTGGGTATTTCTGGAAACACCATATATTTT
CDR3 protein: CASSVGISGNTIYF

J gene: TRBJ1-2
D gene: TRBD1
clone size: NA
V gene: TRBV5-1
CDR3 DNA: TGCGCCAGCAGCCGGCACCCCCCAGGGAGGGGGCAATTTAACTATGGCTACACCTTC
CDR3 protein: CASSRHPPGRGQFNYGYTF

J gene: TRBJ1-4
D gene: NA
clone size: NA
V gene: TRBV7-9
CDR3 DNA: TGTGCCAGCAGCTTAACCGGGGATGAAAAACTGTTTTTT
CDR3 protein: CASSLTGDEKLFF